The 3 T cell receptor beta chains given below trace back to one sample, sequenced in a study of T cell repertoires in cytomegalovirus infection. MiXCR, run by TCRdb on the reads, gives a single entry per CDR3 protein. The data show hundreds of thousands of distinct CDR3 sequences, approximately 31% seen once. Sequenced material: PBMCs. These receptors were collected from a human donor in good health (CMV status not recorded). Some clones in this sample may be carry-over from other donors' samples.

There are a few counts of this clonotype. The chain employs TRBV12-3 or TRBV12-4 and TRBJ2-5; D gene uncertain. Trimming removed 5 bases at V and 5 bases at J, with 18 bases between. CDR3 length: 15 amino acids. CDR3 protein: CASSDQARDGETQYF. Here the CDR3 DNA reads TGTGCCAGCAGTGACCAGGCGAGAGACGGGGAGACCCAGTACTTC.

V is TRBV5-4 and J is TRBJ2-2; D perhaps matches TRBD1 (6 bases). The V and J ends lost 7 bases and 4 bases respectively, with 17 bases between them. The CDR3 contains 15 residues. Per the germline V gene, CDR1 is SGHNT and CDR2 is YYREEE (reference sequence). CDR3 sequence (DNA): TGTGCCAGCGGTATTAAACAGGGACCCACCGGGGAGCTGTTTTTT. Residues: CASGIKQGPTGELFF.

The rearrangement links TRBV7-3 to TRBJ2-1; TRBD1 aligns across 7 bases. V trimming: 5 bases; J trimming: 8 bases; junction bases outside the gene matches: 3. Germline assignment: CDR1 SGHTA and CDR2 FQGTGA. The CDR3 consists of 12 residues. The CDR3 nucleotides are TGTGCCAGCAGCATGACAGGGTATGAGCAGTTCTTC. It translates to CASSMTGYEQFF.